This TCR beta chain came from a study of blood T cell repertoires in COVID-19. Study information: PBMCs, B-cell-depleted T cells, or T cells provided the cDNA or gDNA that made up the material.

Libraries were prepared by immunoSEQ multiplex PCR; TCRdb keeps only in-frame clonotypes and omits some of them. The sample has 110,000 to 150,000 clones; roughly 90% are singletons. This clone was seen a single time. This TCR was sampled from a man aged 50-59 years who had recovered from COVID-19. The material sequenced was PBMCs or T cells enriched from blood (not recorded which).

The CDR3 coding sequence is TGCGCCAGCAGCTTGGGACAATCAGGAAACACCATATATTTT. Its translation: CASSLGQSGNTIYF. The J gene is TRBJ1-3, the V gene TRBV5-1; D call uncertain. Trimming pared 0 bases from V and 4 bases from J, leaving 8 bases between. This CDR3 spans 14 amino acids. Looked up from germline, CDR1 is SGHRS and CDR2 is YFSETQ.